This T cell receptor (beta chain) originates from a study of early T cells in non-severe SARS-CoV-2 infection. Looking at the study overall: RNA in bulk from unsorted whole blood was sequenced, and chains were unpaired. Study outcomes and limitations: A preference for anti-spike CD8 responses marked VDJdb matching, which missed private and CD4 specificities.

The CDR3 contains 16 residues. The germline gives CDR1 SGHRS, CDR2 YFSETQ. V was clipped by 0 bases and J by 5 bases, with 15 bases between them. This clonotype was seen a handful of times. What it binds is not known. Each single cDNA molecule received a unique molecular identifier. Using its own MiXCR run on the 5' RACE reads, TCRdb lists one record per CDR3 protein. Here the sample spans about 80,000 distinct CDR3 sequences, 4.5% to 6% being singletons. The chain combines TRBV5-1 with TRBJ2-1; D possibly matches TRBD1 or TRBD2 (5 bases each). The clonotype was recovered from an adult who was a healthcare worker with PCR-confirmed SARS-CoV-2 infection or an uninfected control (not recorded which). Sequenced here: whole blood, sampled at baseline. CDR3 protein: CASSLAGRVLDNEQFF. In DNA, the CDR3 is TGCGCCAGCAGCTTGGCGGGACGGGTTCTCGACAATGAGCAGTTCTTC.